This T cell receptor beta chain was observed in a study of early T cells in non-severe SARS-CoV-2 infection. Study observations and caveats: Matches to VDJdb favored anti-spike CD8 responses and missed private and CD4 specificities.

Germline V gene lookup returns CDR1 SQVTM and CDR2 ANQGSEA. V trimming: 4 bases; J trimming: 6 bases; junction bases outside the gene matches: 2. This CDR3 spans 12 amino acids. Only a few counts were recorded for this clonotype. Its antigen is unidentified. The TCR library protocol was used to attach unique molecular identifiers. These identifiers were attached to individual cDNA molecules. One entry per CDR3 protein results from TCRdb running MiXCR on the 5' RACE reads. Of 75,000 to 90,000 distinct CDR3 sequences listed, 5.5% to 7.5% are singletons. Sequencing was carried out using whole blood. This sequence joins TRBV29-1 and TRBJ2-1; 8 bases align to TRBD2. The TCR comes from an adult who was a healthcare worker with PCR-confirmed SARS-CoV-2 infection or an uninfected control (not recorded which). DNA of the CDR3: TGCAGCGTTGTCAGCGGGAGCAATGAGCAGTTCTTC. Translating gives CSVVSGSNEQFF.